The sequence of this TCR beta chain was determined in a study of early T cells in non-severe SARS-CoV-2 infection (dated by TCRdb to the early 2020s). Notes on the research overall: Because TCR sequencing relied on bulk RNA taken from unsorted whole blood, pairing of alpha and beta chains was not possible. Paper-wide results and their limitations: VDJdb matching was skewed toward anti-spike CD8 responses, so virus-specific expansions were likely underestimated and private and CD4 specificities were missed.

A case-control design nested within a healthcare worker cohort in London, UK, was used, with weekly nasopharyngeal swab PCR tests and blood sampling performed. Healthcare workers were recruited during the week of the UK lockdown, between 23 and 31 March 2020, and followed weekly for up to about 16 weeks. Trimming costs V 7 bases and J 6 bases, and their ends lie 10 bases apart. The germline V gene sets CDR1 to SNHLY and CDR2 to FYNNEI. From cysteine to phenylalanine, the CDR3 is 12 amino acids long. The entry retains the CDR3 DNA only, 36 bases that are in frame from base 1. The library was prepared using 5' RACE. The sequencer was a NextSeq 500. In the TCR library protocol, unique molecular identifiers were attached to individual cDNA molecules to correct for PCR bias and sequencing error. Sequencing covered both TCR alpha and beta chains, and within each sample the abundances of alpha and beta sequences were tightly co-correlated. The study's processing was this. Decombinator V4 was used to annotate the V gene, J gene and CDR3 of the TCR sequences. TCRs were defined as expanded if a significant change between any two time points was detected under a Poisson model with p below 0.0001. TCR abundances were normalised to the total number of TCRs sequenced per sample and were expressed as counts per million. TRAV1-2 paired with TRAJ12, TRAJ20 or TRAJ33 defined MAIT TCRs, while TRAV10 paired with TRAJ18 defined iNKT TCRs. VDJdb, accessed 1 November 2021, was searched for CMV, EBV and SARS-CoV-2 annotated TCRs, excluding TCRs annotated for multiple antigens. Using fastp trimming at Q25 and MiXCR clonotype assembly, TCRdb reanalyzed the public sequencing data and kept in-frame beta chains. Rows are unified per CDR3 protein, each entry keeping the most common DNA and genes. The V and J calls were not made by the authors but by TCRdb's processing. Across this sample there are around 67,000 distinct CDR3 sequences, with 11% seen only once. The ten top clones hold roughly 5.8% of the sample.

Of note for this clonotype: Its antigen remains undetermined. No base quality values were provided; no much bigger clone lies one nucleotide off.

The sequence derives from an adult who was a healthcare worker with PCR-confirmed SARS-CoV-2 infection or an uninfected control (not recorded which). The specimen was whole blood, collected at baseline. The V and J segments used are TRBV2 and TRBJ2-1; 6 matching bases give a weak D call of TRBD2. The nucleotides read TGTGCCAGCACTTATAGCGGCAATGAGCAGTTCTTC. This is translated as CASTYSGNEQFF.